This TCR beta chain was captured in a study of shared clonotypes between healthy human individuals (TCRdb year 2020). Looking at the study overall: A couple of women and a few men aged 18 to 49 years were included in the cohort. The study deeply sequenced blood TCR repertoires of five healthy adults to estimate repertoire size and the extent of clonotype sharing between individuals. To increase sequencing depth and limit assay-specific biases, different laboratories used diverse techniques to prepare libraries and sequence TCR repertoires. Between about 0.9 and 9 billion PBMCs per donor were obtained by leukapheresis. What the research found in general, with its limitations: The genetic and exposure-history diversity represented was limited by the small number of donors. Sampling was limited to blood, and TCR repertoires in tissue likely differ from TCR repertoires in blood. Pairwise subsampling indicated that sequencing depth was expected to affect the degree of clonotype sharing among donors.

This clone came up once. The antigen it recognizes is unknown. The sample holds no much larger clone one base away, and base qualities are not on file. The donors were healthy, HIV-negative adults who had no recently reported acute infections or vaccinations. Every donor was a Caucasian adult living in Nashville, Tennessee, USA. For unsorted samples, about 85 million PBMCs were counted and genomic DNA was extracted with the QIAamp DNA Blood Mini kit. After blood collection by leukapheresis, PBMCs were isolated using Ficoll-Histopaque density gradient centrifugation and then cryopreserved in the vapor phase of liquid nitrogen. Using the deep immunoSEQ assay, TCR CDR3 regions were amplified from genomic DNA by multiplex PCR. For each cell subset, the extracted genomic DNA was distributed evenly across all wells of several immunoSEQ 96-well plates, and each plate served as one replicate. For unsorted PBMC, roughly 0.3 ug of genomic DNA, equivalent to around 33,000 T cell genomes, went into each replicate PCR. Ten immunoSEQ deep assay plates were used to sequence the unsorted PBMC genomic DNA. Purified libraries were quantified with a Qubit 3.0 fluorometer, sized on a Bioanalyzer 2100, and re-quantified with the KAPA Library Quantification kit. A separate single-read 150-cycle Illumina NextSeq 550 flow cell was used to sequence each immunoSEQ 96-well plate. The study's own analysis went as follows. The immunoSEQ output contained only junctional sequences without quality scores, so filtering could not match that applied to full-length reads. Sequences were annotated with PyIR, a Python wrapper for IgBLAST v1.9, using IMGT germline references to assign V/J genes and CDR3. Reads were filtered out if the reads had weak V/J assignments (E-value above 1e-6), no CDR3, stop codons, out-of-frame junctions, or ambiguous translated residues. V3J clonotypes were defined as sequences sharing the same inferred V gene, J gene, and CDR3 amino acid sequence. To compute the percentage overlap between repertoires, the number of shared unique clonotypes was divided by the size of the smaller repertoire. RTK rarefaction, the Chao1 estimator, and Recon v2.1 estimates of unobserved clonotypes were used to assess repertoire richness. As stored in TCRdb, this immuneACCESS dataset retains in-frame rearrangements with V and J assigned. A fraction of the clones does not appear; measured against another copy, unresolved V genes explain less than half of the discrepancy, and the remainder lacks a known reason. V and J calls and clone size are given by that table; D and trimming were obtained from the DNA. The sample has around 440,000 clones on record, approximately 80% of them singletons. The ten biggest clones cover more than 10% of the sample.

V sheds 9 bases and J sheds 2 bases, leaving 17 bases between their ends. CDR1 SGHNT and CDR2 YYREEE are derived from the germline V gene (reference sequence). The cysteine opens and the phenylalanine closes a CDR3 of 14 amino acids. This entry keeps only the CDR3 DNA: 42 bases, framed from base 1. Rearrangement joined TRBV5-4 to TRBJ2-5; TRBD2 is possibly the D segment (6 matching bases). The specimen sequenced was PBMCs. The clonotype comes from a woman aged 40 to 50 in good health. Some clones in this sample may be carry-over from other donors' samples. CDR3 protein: CATAWMSGQETQYF. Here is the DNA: TGTGCCACAGCTTGGATGAGCGGGCAAGAGACCCAGTACTTC.